Listed below are T cell receptor beta chains from one sample, sequenced in a study of shared clonotypes between healthy human individuals. Clones were read by immunoSEQ multiplex PCR, and TCRdb kept only the in-frame ones, dropping some. The table shows around 650,000 clones, with 96% occurring only once. Material: naive CD8+ T cells sorted from blood. These receptors originate from a woman aged 25 to 39 in good health. Both conserved end residues are part of each CDR3. D genes are given only for firm matches. Rows give clone size only sometimes, using once, few, many, or a class for an expanded clone.

TRBJ2-7 | . | TRBV27 | TRBD1 | TGTGCCAGCAGTTTATCCCAGGGGGCGCATCGTCGTGAGCAGTACTTC | CASSLSQGAHRREQYF
TRBJ1-1 | few | TRBV28 | . | TGTGCCAGCAGCCCGGTGGGTGGAAATGAAGCTTTCTTT | CASSPVGGNEAFF
TRBJ2-1 | . | TRBV7-9 | TRBD1 | TGTGCCAGCAGCCCACAGGGGGTATCGTACAATGAGCAGTTCTTC | CASSPQGVSYNEQFF
TRBJ2-7 | . | TRBV28 | TRBD2 | TGTGCCAGCAGGACACCCGGGACTAGAGCCCACGAGCAGTACTTC | CASRTPGTRAHEQYF
TRBJ2-1 | . | TRBV27 | TRBD1 | TGTGCCAGCAGTTTTGTCCACGGCCAGGGGGTCTATGAGCAGTTCTTC | CASSFVHGQGVYEQFF
TRBJ2-2 | . | TRBV28 | . | TGTGCCAGCAGTCAACGGCTGAACACCGGGGAGCTGTTTTTT | CASSQRLNTGELFF
TRBJ2-1 | . | TRBV28 | TRBD2 | TGTGCCAGCAGTTTTGGGATGGGGGGGACCTACAATGAGCAGTTCTTC | CASSFGMGGTYNEQFF
TRBJ2-2 | . | TRBV5-1 | . | TGCGCCAGCGGGGAGGATTGGGCTTCGGAAAACGGGGAGCTGTTTTTT | CASGEDWASENGELFF
TRBJ1-4 | once | TRBV6-5 | . | TGTGCCAGCAGTTACTCGATCGTTAATGAAAAACTGTTTTTT | CASSYSIVNEKLFF
TRBJ2-7 | once | TRBV28 | TRBD1 | TGTGCCAGCAAACGAATGGGACAGGGCTACGAGCAGTACTTC | CASKRMGQGYEQYF
TRBJ2-7 | . | TRBV14 | TRBD1 | TGTGCCAGCAGCCAATCCGGGACAGGTTTCGACGAGCAGTACTTC | CASSQSGTGFDEQYF
TRBJ1-5 | once | TRBV27 | TRBD1 | TGTGCCAGCAGTGACAGGGGTGGGCAGCCCCAGCATTTT | CASSDRGGQPQHF
TRBJ1-4 | . | TRBV7-9 | . | TGTGCCAGCAGCTCCTCGGCCGAAAAACTGTTTTTT | CASSSSAEKLFF
TRBJ2-1 | once | TRBV27 | . | TGTGCCAGCAGTTTAGGAAGGTCGTATGAGCAGTTCTTC | CASSLGRSYEQFF
TRBJ2-7 | . | TRBV4-1 | . | TGCGCCAGCAGCCAAGAACGTCGGGACAACTCCTACGAGCAGTACTTC | CASSQERRDNSYEQYF
TRBJ2-1 | . | TRBV9 | . | TGTGCCAGCAGCGTGGAGGGCCATGAGCAGTTCTTC | CASSVEGHEQFF
TRBJ2-6 | . | TRBV29-1 | . | TGCAGCGTTGACGCGGAAAGCTCTGGGGCCAACGTCCTGACTTTC | CSVDAESSGANVLTF
TRBJ2-2 | . | TRBV6-1 | TRBD1 | TGTGCCAGCAGTGAAGCGCGAAAAGGGACAGGCGGGGAGCTGTTTTTT | CASSEARKGTGGELFF
TRBJ1-5 | . | TRBV19 | TRBD1 | TGTGCCAGTAGTTACGCAATCGGGACAGAATCTTATAGCAATCAGCCCCAGCATTTT | CASSYAIGTESYSNQPQHF
TRBJ2-3 | . | TRBV21-1 | . | TGTGCCAGCAACAGTGGGAGACCACCAGATACGCAGTATTTT | CASNSGRPPDTQYF
TRBJ2-1 | . | TRBV7-9 | . | TGTGCCAGCACCCAGGGAAGCTACAATGAGCAGTTCTTC | CASTQGSYNEQFF
TRBJ2-7 | . | TRBV4-1 | . | TGCGCCAGCGGGCAGGGGAAGGGGTACGAGCAGTACTTC | CASGQGKGYEQYF
TRBJ2-1 | once | TRBV7-9 | TRBD2 | TGTGCCAGCAGCTATAGCGGGAGCTCCCACAATGAGCAGTTCTTC | CASSYSGSSHNEQFF
TRBJ2-3 | . | TRBV27 | . | TGTGCCAGCAGTTTATCCGCTAGCACAGATACGCAGTATTTT | CASSLSASTDTQYF
TRBJ2-7 | . | TRBV15 | . | TGTGCCACCAGCACCACCGGGGCCGAGCAGTACTTC | CATSTTGAEQYF
TRBJ1-1 | . | TRBV28 | . | TGTGCCAGCAGTTTGCGCGGGAACACTGAAGCTTTCTTT | CASSLRGNTEAFF
TRBJ1-2 | . | TRBV28 | . | TGTGCCAGCAGTCCGGACCTCTATGGCTACACCTTC | CASSPDLYGYTF
TRBJ1-2 | . | TRBV6-1 | . | TGTGCCAGCAGTGAAGTGTTCGCAGCCCCCGATGGCTACACCTTC | CASSEVFAAPDGYTF
TRBJ1-4 | . | TRBV13 | . | TGTGCCAGCAGCCCACACGGGGAAAAACTGTTTTTT | CASSPHGEKLFF
TRBJ2-3 | . | TRBV10-3 | . | TGTGCCATCAGTGAAAGACGGACTAGCACAGATACGCAGTATTTT | CAISERRTSTDTQYF
TRBJ2-7 | . | TRBV6-6 | . | TGTGCCAGCAGTTACTCTGCTGGGACCTACGAGCAGTACTTC | CASSYSAGTYEQYF
TRBJ2-2 | . | TRBV7-6 | . | TGTGCCAGCAGCTTAGAAGTGTCCGGGGAGCTGTTTTTT | CASSLEVSGELFF
TRBJ2-3 | . | TRBV27 | . | TGTGCCAGCAGTTCTTTCGGACAGCAAAGCACAGATACGCAGTATTTT | CASSSFGQQSTDTQYF
TRBJ2-7 | . | TRBV7-9 | TRBD2 | TGTGCCAGCAGCTTGGCTAGCGGGAGAGCGTACGAGCAGTACTTC | CASSLASGRAYEQYF
TRBJ1-2 | . | TRBV28 | . | TGTGCCAGCAGTTTCGCACAGGACTACACCTTC | CASSFAQDYTF
TRBJ1-3 | . | TRBV6-1 | . | TGTGCCAGCAGTGGCGCAGGGGATGGAAACACCATATATTTT | CASSGAGDGNTIYF
TRBJ2-2 | . | TRBV9 | TRBD2 | TGTGCCAGCAGCGTATTTCTAGCGGAGAACACCGGGGAGCTGTTTTTT | CASSVFLAENTGELFF
TRBJ1-6 | . | TRBV13 | . | TGTGCCAGCAGCTTAGGGGGCTCACCCCTCCACTTT | CASSLGGSPLHF
TRBJ2-5 | . | TRBV28 | . | TGTGCCAGCAGTTTAGGATTGGGGGAGCAGTACTTC | CASSLGLGEQYF
TRBJ2-1 | . | TRBV2 | . | TGTGCCAGCAGTGTACCGGGGGAAGCAGTAGCATGGAATGAGCAGTTCTTC | CASSVPGEAVAWNEQFF
TRBJ1-4 | . | TRBV29-1 | TRBD1 | TGCAGCGTTTCTGGACCGGGACAGGGAGGTGAAAAACTGTTTTTT | CSVSGPGQGGEKLFF
TRBJ1-2 | . | TRBV2 | . | TGTGCCAGCAGTGAAGCCCCTGAGTGGGGGTTTGGCTACACCTTC | CASSEAPEWGFGYTF